Below are 8 T cell receptor beta chains sequenced from a single sample in a study of T cell repertoires in cytomegalovirus infection. TCRdb reprocessed the reads via MiXCR and lists one record per CDR3 protein. The data hold about 60,000 distinct CDR3 sequences, with around 30% observed a single time. Their cognate antigens are unknown. The sequencing input was PBMCs, sequenced either directly or after in vitro stimulation (not recorded which). These receptors came from a human donor in good health (CMV status not recorded). Some clones in this sample may be carry-over from other donors' samples.

A few counts support this clonotype. J is TRBJ1-1 and V is TRBV25-1, with 7 bases that match TRBD1. V shed 8 bases, J shed 4 bases, and the junction held 13 bases outside the gene matches. Germline CDR1 reads MGHDK; CDR2 reads SYGVNS. This CDR3 contains 15 residues. The CDR3 coding sequence is TGTGCCAGCTCCCAAGGGGGCCGAGGTGGCACTGAAGCTTTCTTT. Translating gives CASSQGGRGGTEAFF.

This sequence joins TRBV5-1 and TRBJ2-5, with 10 bases matching TRBD2. CDR3 length: 14 amino acids. With V trimmed by 2 bases and J by 3 bases, 1 base remained unmatched. The germline gives CDR1 SGHRS, CDR2 YFSETQ. The CDR3 loop reads CASSFTSGEETQYF. For the CDR3, the DNA is TGCGCCAGCAGCTTTACTAGCGGGGAAGAGACCCAGTACTTC.

The chain joins TRBV27 to TRBJ1-1; D unresolved. Looked up from germline, CDR1 is MNHEY and CDR2 is SMNVEV (reference sequence). The CDR3 is made up of 14 amino acids. V lost 3 bases to trimming and J lost 1 base, with 9 bases between them. CDR3 in amino acids: CASSFHGKNTEAFF. CDR3 in DNA: TGTGCCAGCAGTTTCCACGGCAAGAACACTGAAGCTTTCTTT.

This clonotype was recorded many times. V and J are TRBV12-3 or TRBV12-4 and TRBJ2-3, with D hard to call. V lost 2 bases to trimming and J lost 5 bases, with 11 bases between them. The CDR3 has 14 residues. This CDR3 reads CASSLSGPKDTQYF. CDR3 nucleotides: TGTGCCAGCAGTTTATCCGGGCCCAAAGATACGCAGTATTTT.

This chain connects TRBV6-6 to TRBJ2-7; weak D call: TRBD2 (6 bases). The V end lost 6 bases, the J end lost 3 bases, and 9 bases lay between the germline ends. In germline, CDR1 is MNHNY, CDR2 SVGAGI (reference sequence). The CDR3 totals 12 residues. The CDR3 coding sequence is TGTGCCAGCAGGACTAGGATCTACGAGCAGTACTTC. The encoded protein is CASRTRIYEQYF.

The chain combines TRBV19 with TRBJ2-1; 8 bases fit TRBD2. Trimming at V came to 1 base and at J to 7 bases, leaving 3 bases not matched to a gene. The CDR3 is 14 residues long. Germline lookup yields CDR1 LNHDA and CDR2 SQIVND (reference sequence). The CDR3 nucleotides read TGTGCCAGTAGTATAGCGGGAGGGGTAAATGAGCAGTTCTTC. As protein: CASSIAGGVNEQFF.

This clonotype was detected a few times. The chain joins TRBV20-1 to TRBJ2-1, with 16 bases fitting TRBD2. Germline V gene sequence: CDR1 DFQATT, CDR2 SNEGSKA (reference sequence). The J segment lost 8 bases and the V segment lost 6 bases, leaving 10 bases of the junction unmatched. The CDR3 runs 16 residues. The CDR3 loop is CSAGGTSGRAIDEQFF. The CDR3, as DNA: TGCAGTGCGGGAGGGACTAGCGGGAGGGCCATCGATGAGCAGTTCTTC.

Many counts were recorded for this clonotype. This sequence joins TRBV7-2 and TRBJ1-5; 8 bases line up with TRBD1. The CDR3 spans 16 residues. Per germline, CDR1 SGHTA and CDR2 FQGNSA. V dropped 4 bases and J dropped 1; count of bases not matched to a gene: 6. This CDR3 is CASSSDRADSNQPQHF. As DNA, the CDR3 is TGTGCCAGCAGCTCGGACAGGGCCGACAGCAATCAGCCCCAGCATTTT.